This T cell receptor beta chain was identified during a study of cytomegalovirus exposure and HLA in healthy donors. Study-wide context: Unique TCRs numbering approximately 80 million, obtained from HLA-typed donors, made up an early data release. Study-wide points: Exclusion as indistinguishable affected some V segments, including TRBV6-2 and TRBV6-3.

With 2 bases removed from V and 6 bases from J, the gap between germline ends came to 14 bases. This CDR3 region has 15 residues. Germline-derived CDR1 and CDR2 are MNHEY and SMNVEV (reference sequence). Comment on this clone: Its antigen is currently unknown.

Primers: 60 Vbeta forward and 13 Jbeta reverse. Sequencing was performed with immunoSEQ multiplex PCR; in TCRdb, only in-frame clones are kept and a portion is missing. This table holds 150,000 to 200,000 clones, roughly 90% found once. This TCR derives from a girl under three years old in good health and CMV-seronegative. The chain uses TRBV27 and TRBJ1-5, with D possibly matching TRBD1 (5 bases). The sample consisted of PBMCs. CDR3 amino acids: CASSLLGASRQPQHF. The CDR3, as DNA: TGTGCCAGCAGTTTACTAGGGGCGAGCCGTCAGCCCCAGCATTTT.